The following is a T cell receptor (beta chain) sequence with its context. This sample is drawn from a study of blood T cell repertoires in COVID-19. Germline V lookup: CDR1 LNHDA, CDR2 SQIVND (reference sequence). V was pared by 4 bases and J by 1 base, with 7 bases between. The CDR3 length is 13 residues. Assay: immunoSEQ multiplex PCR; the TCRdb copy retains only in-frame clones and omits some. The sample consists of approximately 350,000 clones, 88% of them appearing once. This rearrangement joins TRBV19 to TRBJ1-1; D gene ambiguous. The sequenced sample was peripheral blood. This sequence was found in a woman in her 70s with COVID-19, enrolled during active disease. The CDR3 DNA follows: TGTGCCAGTAGTAACGCAGAGAACACTGAAGCTTTCTTT. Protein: CASSNAENTEAFF. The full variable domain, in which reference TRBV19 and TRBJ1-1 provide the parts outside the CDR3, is DGGITQSPKYLFRKEGQNVTLSCEQNLNHDAMYWYRQDPGQGLRLIYYSQIVNDFQKGDIAEGYSVSREKKESFPLTVTSAQKNPTAFYLCASSNAENTEAFFGQGTRLTVV.